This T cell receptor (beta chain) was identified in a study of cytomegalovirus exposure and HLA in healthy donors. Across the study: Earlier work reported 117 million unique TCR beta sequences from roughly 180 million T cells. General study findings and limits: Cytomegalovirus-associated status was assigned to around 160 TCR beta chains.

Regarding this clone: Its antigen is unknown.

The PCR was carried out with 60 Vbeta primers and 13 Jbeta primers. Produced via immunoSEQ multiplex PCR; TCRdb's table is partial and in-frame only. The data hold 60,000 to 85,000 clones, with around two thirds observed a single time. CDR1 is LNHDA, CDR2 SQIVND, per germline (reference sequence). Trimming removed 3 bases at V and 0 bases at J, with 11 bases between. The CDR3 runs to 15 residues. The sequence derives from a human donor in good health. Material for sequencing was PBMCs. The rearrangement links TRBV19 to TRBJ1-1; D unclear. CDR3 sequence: CASSIGFYMNTEAFF. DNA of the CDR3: TGTGCCAGTAGTATCGGGTTTTATATGAACACTGAAGCTTTCTTT.